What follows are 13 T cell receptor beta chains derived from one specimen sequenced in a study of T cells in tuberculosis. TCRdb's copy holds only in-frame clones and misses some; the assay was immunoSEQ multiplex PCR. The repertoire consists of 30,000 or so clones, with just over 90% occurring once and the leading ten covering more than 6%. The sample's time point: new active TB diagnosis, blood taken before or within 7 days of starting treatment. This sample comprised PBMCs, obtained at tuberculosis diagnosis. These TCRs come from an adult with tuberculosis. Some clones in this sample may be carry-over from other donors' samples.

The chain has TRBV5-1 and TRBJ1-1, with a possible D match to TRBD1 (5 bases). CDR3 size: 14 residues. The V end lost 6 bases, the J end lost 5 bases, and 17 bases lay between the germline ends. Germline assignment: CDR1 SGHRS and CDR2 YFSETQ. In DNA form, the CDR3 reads TGCGCCAGCAACACTCAGGGTGGGGGGACTGAAGCTTTCTTT. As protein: CASNTQGGGTEAFF. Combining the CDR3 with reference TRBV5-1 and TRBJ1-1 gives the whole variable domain KAGVTQTPRYLIKTRGQQVTLSCSPISGHRSVSWYQQTPGQGLQFLFEYFSETQRNKGNFPGRFSGRQFSNSRSEMNVSTLELGDSALYLCASNTQGGGTEAFFGQGTRLTVV.

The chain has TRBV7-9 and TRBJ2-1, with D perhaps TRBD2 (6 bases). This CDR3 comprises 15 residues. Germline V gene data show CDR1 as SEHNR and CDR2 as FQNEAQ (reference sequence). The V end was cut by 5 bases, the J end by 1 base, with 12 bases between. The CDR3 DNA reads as TGTGCCAGCAGCAAACGGGACTTTTCCTACAATGAGCAGTTCTTC. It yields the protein CASSKRDFSYNEQFF.

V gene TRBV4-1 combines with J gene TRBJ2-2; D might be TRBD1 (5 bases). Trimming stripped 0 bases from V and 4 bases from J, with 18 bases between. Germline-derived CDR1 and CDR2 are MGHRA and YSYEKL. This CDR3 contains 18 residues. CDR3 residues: CASSQDVAGKVPTGELFF. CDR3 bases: TGCGCCAGCAGCCAAGATGTCGCAGGGAAGGTCCCCACCGGGGAGCTGTTTTTT.

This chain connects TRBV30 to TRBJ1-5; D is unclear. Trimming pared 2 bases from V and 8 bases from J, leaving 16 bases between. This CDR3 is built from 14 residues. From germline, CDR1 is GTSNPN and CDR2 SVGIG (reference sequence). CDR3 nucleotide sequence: TGTGCCTGGAGTATATCACCCGTCACGGAGCCCCAGCATTTT. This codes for CAWSISPVTEPQHF.

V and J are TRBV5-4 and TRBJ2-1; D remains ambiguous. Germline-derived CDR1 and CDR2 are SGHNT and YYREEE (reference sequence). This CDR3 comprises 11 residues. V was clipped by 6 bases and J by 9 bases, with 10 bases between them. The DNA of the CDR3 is TGTGCCAGCATTAAAGCCGGTGAGCAGTTCTTC. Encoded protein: CASIKAGEQFF.

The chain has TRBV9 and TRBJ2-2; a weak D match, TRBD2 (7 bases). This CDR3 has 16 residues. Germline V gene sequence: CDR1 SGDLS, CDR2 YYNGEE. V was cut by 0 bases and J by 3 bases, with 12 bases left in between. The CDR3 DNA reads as TGTGCCAGCAGCGTAGCGGGGGGCGTAGACACCGGGGAGCTGTTTTTT. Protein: CASSVAGGVDTGELFF. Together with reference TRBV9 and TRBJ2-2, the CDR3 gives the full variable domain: DSGVTQTPKHLITATGQRVTLRCSPRSGDLSVYWYQQSLDQGLQFLIQYYNGEERAKGNILERFSAQQFPDLHSELNLSSLELGDSALYFCASSVAGGVDTGELFFGEGSRLTVL.

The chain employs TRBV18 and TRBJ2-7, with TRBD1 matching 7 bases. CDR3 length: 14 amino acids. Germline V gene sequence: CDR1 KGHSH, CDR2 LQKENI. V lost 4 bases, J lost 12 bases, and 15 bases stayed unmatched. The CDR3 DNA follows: TGTGCCAGCTCACGCCTCCGGGACAGTGTGGGTTCGTACTTC. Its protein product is CASSRLRDSVGSYF.

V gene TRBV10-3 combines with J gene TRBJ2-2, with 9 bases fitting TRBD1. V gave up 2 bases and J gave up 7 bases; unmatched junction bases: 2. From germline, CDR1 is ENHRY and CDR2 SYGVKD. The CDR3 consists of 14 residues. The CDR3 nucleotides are TGTGCCATCAGTGAGGGACAGGGGAACGGGGAGCTGTTTTTT. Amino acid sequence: CAISEGQGNGELFF.

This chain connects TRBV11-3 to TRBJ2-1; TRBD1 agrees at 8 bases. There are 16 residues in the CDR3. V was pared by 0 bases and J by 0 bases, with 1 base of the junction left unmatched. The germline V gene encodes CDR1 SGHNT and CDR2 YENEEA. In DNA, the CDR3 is TGTGCCAGCAGCTTAGAGGGGACAGGCTCCTACAATGAGCAGTTCTTC. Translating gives CASSLEGTGSYNEQFF. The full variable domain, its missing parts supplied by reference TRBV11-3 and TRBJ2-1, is EAGVVQSPRYKIIEKKQPVAFWCNPISGHNTLYWYLQNLGQGPELLIRYENEEAVDDSQLPKDRFSAERLKGVDSTLKIQPAELGDSAVYLCASSLEGTGSYNEQFFGPGTRLTVL.

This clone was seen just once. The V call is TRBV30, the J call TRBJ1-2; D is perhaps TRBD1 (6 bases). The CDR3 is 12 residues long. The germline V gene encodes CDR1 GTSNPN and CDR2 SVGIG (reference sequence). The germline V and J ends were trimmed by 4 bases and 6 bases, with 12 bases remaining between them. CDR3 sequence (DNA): TGTGCCTGGACAGGGGTTGTGGATGGCTACACCTTC. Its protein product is CAWTGVVDGYTF.

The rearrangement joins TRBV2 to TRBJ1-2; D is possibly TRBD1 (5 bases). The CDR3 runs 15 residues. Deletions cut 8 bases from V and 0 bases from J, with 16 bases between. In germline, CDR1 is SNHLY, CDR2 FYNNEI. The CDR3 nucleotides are TGTGCCAGCTACACATTTGGACAAGCTAACTATGGCTACACCTTC. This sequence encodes CASYTFGQANYGYTF.

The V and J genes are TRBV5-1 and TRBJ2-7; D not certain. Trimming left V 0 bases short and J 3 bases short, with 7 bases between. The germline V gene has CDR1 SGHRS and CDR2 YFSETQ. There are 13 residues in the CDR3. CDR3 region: CASSLEQFYEQYF. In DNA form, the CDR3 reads TGCGCCAGCAGCTTGGAACAGTTCTACGAGCAGTACTTC.

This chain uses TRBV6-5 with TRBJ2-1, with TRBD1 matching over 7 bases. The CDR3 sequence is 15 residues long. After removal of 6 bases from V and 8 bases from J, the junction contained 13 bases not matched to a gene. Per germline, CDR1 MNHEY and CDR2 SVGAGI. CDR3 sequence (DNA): TGTGCCAGCAGCTATACAGGGGAGTGGTTCGATGAGCAGTTCTTC. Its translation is CASSYTGEWFDEQFF.